This TCR beta chain was documented in a study of vaccination effects on CD4 cells after COVID-19. Whole-study findings and limits: Healthy vaccine recipients' vaccine-induced clones were almost all SARS-CoV-2 mono-reactive.

Sequenced by immunoSEQ multiplex PCR; TCRdb stores in-frame clones only, minus some. The sample includes tens of thousands of clones, around two thirds of them seen just once. The V end lost 0 bases, the J end lost 9 bases, and 5 bases lay between the germline ends. In germline, CDR1 is SGHNT, CDR2 YENEEA. The CDR3 has 12 residues. Following an approximately ten-day culture, CD4+ T cells were purified. Vaccination of participants consisted of two doses of either the BNT162b2 or mRNA-1273 vaccine. To note about this clone: The antigen is unknown.

The V call is TRBV11-3, the J call TRBJ2-2; D is unresolved. The receptor's source is a human donor who received a COVID-19 vaccine. Sequences were derived from CD4+ T cells from PBMCs cultured without peptide, sampled after COVID-19 vaccination. As DNA, the CDR3 is TGTGCCAGCAGCTTAGAGGGGAGGGAGCTGTTTTTT. The encoded protein is CASSLEGRELFF.